Sequencing of this T cell receptor beta chain was carried out in a study of T cell responses to AZD1222 COVID-19 vaccine. Study-level results: It was only a handful of AZD1222 recipients who were seropositive at baseline. The donor cohort was predominantly white British with a female majority, and clonal diversity may have been underestimated.

The V end was cut by 0 bases, the J end by 11 bases, with 12 bases between. The CDR3 runs 13 residues. The germline gives CDR1 SGDLS, CDR2 YYNGEE. Notes on this clone: The antigen is unknown.

Produced via immunoSEQ multiplex PCR; TCRdb's table is partial and in-frame only. The data contain some 15,000 clones, about 88% of them singletons. It was second doses at about 4 or about 12 weeks that were pooled. The sequence was collected from an adult who received the AZD1222 COVID-19 vaccine. J is TRBJ2-1 and V is TRBV9; D not resolved. The source material was peripheral blood, sampled 28 days after the second AZD1222 dose. CDR3 sequence: CASSVDGDRKQFF. CDR3 DNA sequence: TGTGCCAGCAGCGTAGATGGTGACCGAAAGCAGTTCTTC.